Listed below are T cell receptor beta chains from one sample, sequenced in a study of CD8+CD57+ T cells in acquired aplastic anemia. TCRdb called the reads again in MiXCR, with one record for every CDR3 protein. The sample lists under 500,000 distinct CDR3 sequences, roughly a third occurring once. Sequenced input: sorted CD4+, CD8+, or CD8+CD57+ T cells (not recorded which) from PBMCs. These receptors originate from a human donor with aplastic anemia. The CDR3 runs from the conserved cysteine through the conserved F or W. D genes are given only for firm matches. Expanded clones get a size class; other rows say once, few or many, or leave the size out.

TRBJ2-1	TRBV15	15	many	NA	CATSRDRLTSLEQFF	TGTGCCACCAGCAGAGACCGCCTTACTAGTCTCGAGCAGTTCTTC
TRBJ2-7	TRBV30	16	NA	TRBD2	CAWHNSGLAGYVEQYF	TGTGCCTGGCATAACTCGGGACTAGCGGGATACGTAGAGCAGTACTTC
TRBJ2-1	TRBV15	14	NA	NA	CATSRGPVDNEQFF	TGTGCCACCAGCAGAGGGCCGGTTGACAATGAGCAGTTCTTC
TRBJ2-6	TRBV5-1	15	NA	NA	CASSLQASGANVLTF	TGCGCCAGCAGCCTCCAAGCGTCGGGGGCCAACGTCCTGACTTTC
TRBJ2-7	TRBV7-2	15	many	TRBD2	CASSATSGPTYEQYF	TGTGCCAGCAGCGCGACTAGCGGGCCAACCTACGAGCAGTACTTC
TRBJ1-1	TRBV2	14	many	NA	CASSPGRGDTEAFF	TGTGCCAGCAGTCCAGGACGGGGGGACACTGAAGCTTTCTTT
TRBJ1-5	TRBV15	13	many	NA	CATSRDIDQPQHF	TGTGCCACCAGCAGAGACATTGATCAGCCCCAGCATTTT
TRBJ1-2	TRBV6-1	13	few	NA	CASTRGAGHGYTF	TGTGCCAGCACCCGGGGGGCAGGGCATGGCTACACCTTC
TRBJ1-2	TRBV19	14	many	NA	CASSRVASNYGYTF	TGTGCCAGTAGTCGGGTGGCAAGTAACTATGGCTACACCTTC
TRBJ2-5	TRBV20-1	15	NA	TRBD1	CSARDRTGSAETQYF	TGCAGTGCTAGAGACAGGACAGGGTCGGCGGAGACCCAGTACTTC
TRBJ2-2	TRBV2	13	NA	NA	CASSESGGGELFF	TGTGCCAGCAGTGAATCTGGCGGCGGGGAGCTGTTTTTT
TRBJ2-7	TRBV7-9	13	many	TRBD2	CASSNSGSDEQYF	TGTGCCAGCAGCAATAGCGGGAGCGACGAGCAGTACTTC
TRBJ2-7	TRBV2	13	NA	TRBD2	CASSEAGGGEQYF	TGTGCCAGCAGTGAAGCTGGGGGGGGCGAGCAGTACTTC
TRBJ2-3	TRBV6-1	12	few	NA	CASSDRVDTQYF	TGTGCCAGCAGTGACAGGGTGGATACGCAGTATTTT
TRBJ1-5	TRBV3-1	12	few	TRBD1	CASKQGNQPQHF	TGTGCCAGCAAACAGGGGAATCAGCCCCAGCATTTT
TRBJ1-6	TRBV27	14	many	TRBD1	CASSSQGAYSPLHF	TGTGCCAGCAGTTCTCAGGGGGCGTATTCACCCCTCCACTTT
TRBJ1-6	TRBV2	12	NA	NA	CASSLAPFTLHF	TGTGCCAGCAGTTTAGCTCCATTCACCCTCCACTTT
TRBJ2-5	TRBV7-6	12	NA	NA	CASSLRLQTQYF	TGTGCCAGCAGCTTGCGGTTGCAGACCCAGTACTTC
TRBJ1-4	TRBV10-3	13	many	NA	CAISEGGAGKLFF	TGTGCCATCAGTGAGGGGGGGGCGGGAAAACTGTTTTTT